The rows below give T cell receptor beta chains drawn from one sample of a study of lymphopenia after photon versus proton radiotherapy. Assay used: immunoSEQ multiplex PCR; TCRdb lists only in-frame clones, some missing. In the table there are more than 25,000 clones, around nine tenths of which are singletons. The sequenced sample was peripheral blood, obtained from a patient treated with proton-based radiotherapy. Receptors were obtained from an older woman with cholangiocarcinoma. Some clones in this sample may be carry-over from other donors' samples. The CDR3 runs from the conserved cysteine through the conserved F or W. The order of the fields is V gene, clone size, J gene, D gene, CDR3 protein, CDR3 DNA. A D gene is named only where the DNA matches it firmly. The size of a clone is reported for some rows only, either as once, few or many, or as a class for expanded clones.

v_call: TRBV5-1; clone_size: NA; j_call: TRBJ1-2; d_call: TRBD1; cdr3_aa: CASSARDSYYGYTF; cdr3_nt: TGCGCCAGCAGCGCTAGGGACAGCTACTATGGCTACACCTTC
v_call: TRBV29-1; clone_size: NA; j_call: TRBJ2-2; d_call: NA; cdr3_aa: CSVVKENTGELFF; cdr3_nt: TGCAGCGTTGTTAAGGAAAACACCGGGGAGCTGTTTTTT
v_call: TRBV27; clone_size: NA; j_call: TRBJ1-5; d_call: TRBD1; cdr3_aa: CATQQGADSQPQHF; cdr3_nt: TGTGCCACCCAACAGGGGGCTGATAGTCAGCCCCAGCATTTT
v_call: TRBV27; clone_size: few; j_call: TRBJ1-5; d_call: NA; cdr3_aa: CASSLGQGDQPQHF; cdr3_nt: TGTGCCAGCAGTTTAGGCCAGGGCGATCAGCCCCAGCATTTT
v_call: TRBV30; clone_size: NA; j_call: TRBJ2-3; d_call: NA; cdr3_aa: CAYVDYGSTDTQYF; cdr3_nt: TGTGCCTACGTGGATTATGGGAGCACAGATACGCAGTATTTT
v_call: TRBV5-8; clone_size: NA; j_call: TRBJ1-3; d_call: NA; cdr3_aa: CASSLVAGDGNTIYF; cdr3_nt: TGTGCCAGCAGCTTGGTGGCGGGGGATGGAAACACCATATATTTT
v_call: TRBV2; clone_size: NA; j_call: TRBJ1-3; d_call: NA; cdr3_aa: CASRAAWVRDTIYF; cdr3_nt: TGTGCCAGCAGGGCTGCCTGGGTGAGGGACACCATATATTTT
v_call: TRBV19; clone_size: NA; j_call: TRBJ1-2; d_call: NA; cdr3_aa: CASSPEVGANYGYTF; cdr3_nt: TGTGCCAGTAGTCCTGAGGTCGGCGCTAACTATGGCTACACCTTC
v_call: TRBV6-8; clone_size: NA; j_call: TRBJ1-1; d_call: NA; cdr3_aa: CASSYGLTEGALRNTEAFF; cdr3_nt: TGTGCCAGCAGTTACGGTCTTACAGAAGGCGCCTTGCGGAACACTGAAGCTTTCTTT
v_call: TRBV10-3; clone_size: NA; j_call: TRBJ1-2; d_call: TRBD1; cdr3_aa: CAISVGQGNYGYTF; cdr3_nt: TGTGCCATCAGCGTGGGACAGGGGAACTATGGCTACACCTTC
v_call: TRBV10-1; clone_size: NA; j_call: TRBJ2-7; d_call: NA; cdr3_aa: CASSEMRVPYEQYF; cdr3_nt: TGCGCCAGCAGTGAGATGAGGGTCCCCTACGAGCAGTACTTC
v_call: TRBV6-5; clone_size: NA; j_call: TRBJ1-2; d_call: NA; cdr3_aa: CASSRTGGRTYGYTF; cdr3_nt: TGTGCCAGCAGCAGGACGGGGGGCAGGACCTATGGCTACACCTTC
v_call: TRBV7-6; clone_size: NA; j_call: TRBJ1-4; d_call: NA; cdr3_aa: CASSRPDYNEKLFF; cdr3_nt: TGTGCCAGCAGCCGACCTGACTACAATGAAAAACTGTTTTTT
v_call: TRBV11-2; clone_size: once; j_call: TRBJ2-2; d_call: NA; cdr3_aa: CASSLGLGLRGGELFF; cdr3_nt: TGTGCCAGCAGCTTAGGGCTGGGACTCCGAGGCGGGGAGCTGTTTTTT
v_call: TRBV29-1; clone_size: NA; j_call: TRBJ1-1; d_call: NA; cdr3_aa: CSVSAGTEAFF; cdr3_nt: TGCAGCGTCTCCGCGGGGACTGAAGCTTTCTTT
v_call: TRBV27; clone_size: NA; j_call: TRBJ2-7; d_call: TRBD2; cdr3_aa: CASSRGGGGGFEQYF; cdr3_nt: TGTGCCAGCAGTAGGGGCGGCGGGGGGGGCTTCGAGCAGTACTTC
v_call: TRBV5-4; clone_size: NA; j_call: TRBJ2-3; d_call: NA; cdr3_aa: CASSLVGSLYSWGEDTQYF; cdr3_nt: TGTGCCAGCAGCTTGGTGGGTAGTTTGTACTCCTGGGGTGAAGATACGCAGTATTTT
v_call: TRBV9; clone_size: NA; j_call: TRBJ1-5; d_call: TRBD1; cdr3_aa: CASSARRRDRSADRGNQPQHF; cdr3_nt: TGTGCCAGCAGCGCCCGCCGTCGGGACAGGTCTGCGGATAGGGGCAATCAGCCCCAGCATTTT
v_call: TRBV5-4; clone_size: NA; j_call: TRBJ2-5; d_call: NA; cdr3_aa: CASSRSGARETQYF; cdr3_nt: TGTGCCAGCAGCCGTTCGGGGGCGCGGGAGACCCAGTACTTC
v_call: TRBV11-2; clone_size: NA; j_call: TRBJ2-5; d_call: NA; cdr3_aa: CASSHMKGPGVGTQYF; cdr3_nt: TGTGCCAGCAGCCACATGAAAGGTCCGGGGGTGGGGACCCAGTACTTC
v_call: TRBV19; clone_size: NA; j_call: TRBJ2-4; d_call: NA; cdr3_aa: CASSIGGGRKAKNIQYF; cdr3_nt: TGTGCCAGTAGTATCGGTGGGGGGAGGAAAGCCAAAAACATTCAGTACTTC
v_call: TRBV5-1; clone_size: NA; j_call: TRBJ1-3; d_call: NA; cdr3_aa: CASSLAVGSGNTIYF; cdr3_nt: TGCGCCAGCAGCTTGGCTGTGGGATCTGGAAACACCATATATTTT
v_call: TRBV6-5; clone_size: NA; j_call: TRBJ2-1; d_call: NA; cdr3_aa: CASRRIYNEQFF; cdr3_nt: TGTGCCAGCAGGCGGATTTACAATGAGCAGTTCTTC
v_call: TRBV5-4; clone_size: NA; j_call: TRBJ2-2; d_call: TRBD1; cdr3_aa: CASSLNTGVLSGELFF; cdr3_nt: TGTGCCAGCAGCTTAAACACAGGGGTTCTTTCCGGGGAGCTGTTTTTT
v_call: TRBV6-1; clone_size: once; j_call: TRBJ1-4; d_call: NA; cdr3_aa: CASSELRTNEKLFF; cdr3_nt: TGTGCCAGCAGTGAATTACGGACTAATGAAAAACTGTTTTTT
v_call: TRBV19; clone_size: NA; j_call: TRBJ1-1; d_call: NA; cdr3_aa: CASGSGRGTEAFF; cdr3_nt: TGTGCCAGTGGGAGCGGACGGGGCACTGAAGCTTTCTTT
v_call: TRBV7-3; clone_size: NA; j_call: TRBJ2-3; d_call: TRBD2; cdr3_aa: CASSSSGGYNTDTQYF; cdr3_nt: TGTGCCAGCAGCTCCAGCGGGGGTTACAACACAGATACGCAGTATTTT
v_call: TRBV6-5; clone_size: NA; j_call: TRBJ1-5; d_call: NA; cdr3_aa: CASSYLGEGQPQHF; cdr3_nt: TGTGCCAGCAGTTACTTGGGGGAGGGGCAGCCCCAGCATTTT
v_call: TRBV27; clone_size: NA; j_call: TRBJ1-5; d_call: TRBD1; cdr3_aa: CASSLRGTGAINQPQHF; cdr3_nt: TGTGCCAGCAGTTTACGGGGGACAGGGGCGATCAATCAGCCCCAGCATTTT
v_call: TRBV7-9; clone_size: NA; j_call: TRBJ2-1; d_call: NA; cdr3_aa: CASSLSSDEQFF; cdr3_nt: TGTGCCAGCAGCTTGTCAAGCGATGAGCAGTTCTTC
v_call: TRBV19; clone_size: NA; j_call: TRBJ1-1; d_call: NA; cdr3_aa: CASSPQDRSTEAFF; cdr3_nt: TGTGCCAGTAGTCCCCAGGATCGGAGTACTGAAGCTTTCTTT
v_call: TRBV5-1; clone_size: NA; j_call: TRBJ2-7; d_call: NA; cdr3_aa: CASSLVTVSSYEQYF; cdr3_nt: TGCGCCAGCAGCTTGGTCACCGTGAGCTCCTACGAGCAGTACTTC
v_call: TRBV6-1; clone_size: NA; j_call: TRBJ2-3; d_call: TRBD1; cdr3_aa: CARYGQGADTQYF; cdr3_nt: TGTGCCAGATATGGACAGGGTGCAGATACGCAGTATTTT